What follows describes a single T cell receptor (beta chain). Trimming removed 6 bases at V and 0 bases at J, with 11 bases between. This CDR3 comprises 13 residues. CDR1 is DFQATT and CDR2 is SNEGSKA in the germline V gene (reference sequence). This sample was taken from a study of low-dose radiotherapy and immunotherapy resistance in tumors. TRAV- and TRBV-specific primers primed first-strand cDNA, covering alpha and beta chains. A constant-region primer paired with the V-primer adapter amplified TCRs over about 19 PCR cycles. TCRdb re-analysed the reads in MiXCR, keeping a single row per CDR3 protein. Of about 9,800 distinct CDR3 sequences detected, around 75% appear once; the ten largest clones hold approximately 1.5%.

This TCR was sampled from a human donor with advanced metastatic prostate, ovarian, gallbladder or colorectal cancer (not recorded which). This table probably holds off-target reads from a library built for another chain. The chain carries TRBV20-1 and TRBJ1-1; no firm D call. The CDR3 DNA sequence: TGCAGTGCGCGAAGGGATATGAACACTGAAGCTTTCTTT. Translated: CSARRDMNTEAFF.